Sequencing of this T cell receptor (beta chain) was carried out in a study of low-dose radiotherapy and immunotherapy resistance in tumors. Study at large: The schedule for Cohort 2 used 1 Gy per fraction every two weeks, which added up to 13 Gy over 26 weeks. Every two weeks, cyclophosphamide 200 mg/m2 was infused one day before radiation plus immunotherapy.

Stated time point: before trial treatment. The presence of advanced solid tumors lacking tumor-infiltrating lymphocytes characterized eligible patients. There are many counts of this clonotype. V shed 5 bases and J 1 base; nucleotides not matched to a gene: 8. CDR1 and CDR2 from the germline V gene are KGHDR and SFDVKD. CDR3 length equals 17 residues. cDNA synthesis used a TRAV/TRBV-specific primer set for both chains. The authors amplified TCRs for about 18 PCR cycles with a constant-region primer and a V-primer adapter. In vitro transcription served to amplify the mRNA that had been isolated. Each CDR3 protein gets one entry after TCRdb re-called the reads with MiXCR. The sample holds 65,000 to 90,000 distinct CDR3 sequences, 15% to 20% seen once.

This clonotype was sampled from a male donor with prostate cancer. The input for sequencing was PBMCs, taken before treatment. The gene calls are TRBV24-1 and TRBJ2-3, with 10 bases identical to TRBD2. The CDR3 DNA reads TGTGCCACCAGTGGCCGGACTAGCGGACGAGGCACAGATACGCAGTATTTT. Encoded protein: CATSGRTSGRGTDTQYF.